This T cell receptor (beta chain) was profiled in a study of blood T cells in healthy people across ages. It was with a sample-barcoded 5' primer and a J-beta primer mix that a second PCR of roughly 7 to 12 cycles was run. One entry per CDR3 protein, called by TCRdb with MiXCR from the 5' RACE reads. The data show approximately 600,000 distinct CDR3 sequences, 58% seen once. Deletions cut 6 bases from V and 8 bases from J, with 20 bases between. The CDR3 spans 14 residues. Germline V gene sequence: CDR1 DFQATT, CDR2 SNEGSKA (reference sequence). This sequence was found in a man in his 60s in good health. This chain uses TRBV20-1 with TRBJ2-1; no clear D. Sample: blood. This CDR3 reads CSAPGPGSQDEQFF. CDR3 in DNA: TGCAGTGCCCCAGGACCCGGTAGTCAGGATGAGCAGTTCTTC.